One and the same sample provided the 9 T cell receptor beta chains below, sequenced in a study of post-analysis software for immune sequencing data. General study points: Controls showed lower frequencies than patients for five TRBV segments, and TRBV5-6, TRBV5-1 and TRBV20-1 were among these.

TCR beta libraries were prepared from cDNA with unique molecular identifiers. Via MiXCR, TCRdb re-called the PCR reads, giving one row per CDR3 protein. The sample carries 600,000 to 700,000 distinct CDR3 sequences, more than 50% recorded once. No antigens are known for them. The sequenced sample consisted of blood. Receptors originate from a girl under 10 years old with multiple sclerosis.

The rearrangement joins TRBV4-2 to TRBJ1-2; possible D gene TRBD1, 5 bases. CDR1 is LGHNA and CDR2 is YNFKEQ in the germline V gene. This CDR3 has 16 amino acids. Trimming took 0 bases from V and 0 from J, leaving 11 bases between them. The CDR3 loop is CASSQDTGGSNYGYTF. CDR3 DNA sequence: TGTGCCAGCAGCCAAGATACTGGGGGTTCTAACTATGGCTACACCTTC.

This clonotype was seen more than once but under ten times. The CDR3 DNA reads as TGCAGCGTTGTAGCACAGGGTCCCAACTATGGCTACACCTTC. Protein: CSVVAQGPNYGYTF. V and J are TRBV29-1 and TRBJ1-2, with a tentative D call TRBD1 (6 bases). Germline V gene lookup returns CDR1 SQVTM and CDR2 ANQGSEA. This CDR3 region has 14 residues. Between the trimmed V and J ends, which lost 4 bases and 2 bases, there was a span of 14 bases.

There are a few counts of this clonotype. The V and J genes are TRBV9 and TRBJ2-6, with D tentatively TRBD2 (7 bases). V lost 0 bases to trimming and J lost 0 bases, with 13 bases between them. Germline-derived CDR1 and CDR2 are SGDLS and YYNGEE. The CDR3 has 18 amino acids. The CDR3: CASSVGRGPFSGANVLTF. In DNA form, the CDR3 reads TGTGCCAGCAGCGTAGGGCGGGGGCCCTTCTCTGGGGCCAACGTCCTGACTTTC.

The gene calls are TRBV11-3 and TRBJ2-5; possible D gene TRBD1, 6 bases. The CDR3 has 14 amino acids. Germline CDR1 is SGHNT and CDR2 is YENEEA. The V and J ends lost 6 bases and 1 base respectively, with 12 bases between them. The CDR3 loop reads CASRNPDSQETQYF. For the CDR3, the DNA is TGTGCCAGCAGAAACCCGGACAGCCAAGAGACCCAGTACTTC.

V is TRBV7-2 and J is TRBJ1-1; D gene uncertain. This CDR3 is 13 amino acids long. Trimming pared 2 bases from V and 3 bases from J, leaving 7 bases between. Germline V gene sequence: CDR1 SGHTA, CDR2 FQGNSA. The CDR3 DNA reads TGTGCCAGCAGCTTAAGTGGGGACACTGAAGCTTTCTTT. Protein product: CASSLSGDTEAFF.

The chain employs TRBV20-1 and TRBJ1-1; D perhaps matches TRBD1 (5 bases). This CDR3 has 13 residues. The germline V and J ends were trimmed by 5 bases and 3 bases, with 13 bases remaining between them. In germline, CDR1 is DFQATT, CDR2 SNEGSKA (reference sequence). Here the CDR3 reads CSALGRLYTEAFF. The CDR3 DNA reads as TGCAGTGCTTTGGGACGGCTGTACACTGAAGCTTTCTTT.

J is TRBJ2-1 and V is TRBV29-1; D gene uncertain. The CDR3 loop spans 13 amino acids. V gave up 2 bases and J gave up 6 bases, with 11 bases separating them. CDR1 SQVTM and CDR2 ANQGSEA come from the germline V gene. CDR3 sequence reads: CSVEIARANEQFF. The CDR3 bases are TGCAGCGTTGAAATAGCTAGGGCCAATGAGCAGTTCTTC.

V gene TRBV10-3 combines with J gene TRBJ2-3, with 8 bases lining up with TRBD2. The germline CDR1 and CDR2 sequences are ENHRY and SYGVKD. This CDR3 is built from 15 residues. V lost 4 bases, J lost 2 bases, and 5 bases stayed unmatched. The DNA for the CDR3 is TGTGCCATCAGTGCTGAGCGGGAGCTCACAGATACGCAGTATTTT. Its protein product is CAISAERELTDTQYF.

This clonotype has more than one count but fewer than ten. The rearrangement uses TRBV2 and TRBJ2-5; D is perhaps TRBD2 (6 bases). This CDR3 has 13 residues. Trimming took 8 bases from V and 5 from J, leaving 15 bases between them. From germline, CDR1 is SNHLY and CDR2 FYNNEI. In DNA form, the CDR3 reads TGTGCCAGCCTCGGCGGGGTCCCGGAGACCCAGTACTTC. Translating it yields CASLGGVPETQYF. The full variable domain, with the rest looked up from reference TRBV2 and TRBJ2-5, is EPEVTQTPSHQVTQMGQEVILRCVPISNHLYFYWYRQILGQKVEFLVSFYNNEISEKSEIFDDQFSVERPDGSNFTLKIRSTKLEDSAMYFCASLGGVPETQYFGPGTRLLVL.